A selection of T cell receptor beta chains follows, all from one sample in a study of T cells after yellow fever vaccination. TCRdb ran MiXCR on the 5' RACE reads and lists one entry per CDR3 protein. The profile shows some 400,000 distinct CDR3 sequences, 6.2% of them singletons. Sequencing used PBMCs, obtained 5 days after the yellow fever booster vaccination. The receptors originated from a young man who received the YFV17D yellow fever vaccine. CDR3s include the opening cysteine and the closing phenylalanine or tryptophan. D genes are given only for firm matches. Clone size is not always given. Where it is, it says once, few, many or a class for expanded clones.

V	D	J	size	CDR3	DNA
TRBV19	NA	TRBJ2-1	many	CASNSYNEQFF	TGTGCCAGTAACTCCTACAATGAGCAGTTCTTC
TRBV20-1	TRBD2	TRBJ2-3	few	CSPGKIGTSGDTQYF	TGCAGTCCTGGAAAGATTGGGACTAGCGGAGATACGCAGTATTTT
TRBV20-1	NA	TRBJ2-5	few	CSARQAYQETQYF	TGCAGTGCAAGACAAGCGTACCAAGAGACCCAGTACTTC
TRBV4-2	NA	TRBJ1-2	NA	CASSQESHALGYGYTF	TGTGCCAGCAGCCAAGAATCCCACGCACTAGGCTATGGCTACACCTTC
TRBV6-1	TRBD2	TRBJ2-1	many	CASSEHASGAYNEQFF	TGTGCCAGCAGTGAGCACGCTAGCGGGGCTTACAATGAGCAGTTCTTC
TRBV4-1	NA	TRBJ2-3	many	CASSQAGTLQVTQYF	TGCGCCAGCAGCCAAGCCGGGACACTTCAGGTCACGCAGTATTTT
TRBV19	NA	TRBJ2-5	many	CASSVTGLARETQYF	TGTGCCAGTAGTGTAACAGGGTTAGCCCGAGAGACCCAGTACTTC
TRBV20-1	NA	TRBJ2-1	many	CSAPLSAEQFF	TGCAGTGCTCCCCTTTCCGCAGAGCAGTTCTTC
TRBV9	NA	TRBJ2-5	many	CASSPRKSAGETQYF	TGTGCCAGCAGCCCCCGGAAGTCGGCGGGAGAGACCCAGTACTTC
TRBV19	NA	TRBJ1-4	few	CASSNGLNEKLFF	TGTGCCAGTAGTAACGGACTTAATGAAAAACTGTTTTTT
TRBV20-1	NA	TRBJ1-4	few	CSASRGNEKLFF	TGCAGTGCTAGCAGGGGAAATGAAAAACTGTTTTTT
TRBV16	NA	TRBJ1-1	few	CASSQSREYMNTEAFF	TGTGCCAGCAGCCAAAGCAGGGAGTACATGAACACTGAAGCTTTCTTT
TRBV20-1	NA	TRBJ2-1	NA	CSASPNEQFF	TGCAGTGCTAGTCCCAATGAGCAGTTCTTC
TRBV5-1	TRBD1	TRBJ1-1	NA	CASSQDRGLRNTEAFF	TGCGCCAGCAGCCAGGACAGGGGGCTTAGGAACACTGAAGCTTTCTTT
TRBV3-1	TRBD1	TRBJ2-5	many	CASSQPGTARDIQYF	TGTGCCAGCAGCCAACCCGGGACAGCCCGGGATATCCAGTACTTC
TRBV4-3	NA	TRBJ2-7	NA	CASSQDLGSAEQYF	TGCGCCAGCAGCCAAGATCTGGGTTCGGCCGAGCAGTACTTC
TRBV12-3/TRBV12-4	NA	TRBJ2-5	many	CASRGPEETQYF	TGTGCCAGCAGGGGGCCCGAAGAGACCCAGTACTTC
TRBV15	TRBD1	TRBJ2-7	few	CATSLRDSGYEQYF	TGTGCCACCAGCCTACGGGACAGCGGCTACGAGCAGTACTTC
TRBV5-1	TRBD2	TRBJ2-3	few	CASSLPSGSPTDTQYF	TGCGCCAGCAGCTTGCCTAGCGGGAGTCCCACAGATACGCAGTATTTT
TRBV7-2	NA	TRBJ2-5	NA	CASSSRNPTKTQYF	TGTGCCAGCAGCTCCCGTAACCCAACGAAGACCCAGTACTTC
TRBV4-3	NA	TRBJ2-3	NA	CASSQGRGSPDTQYF	TGCGCCAGCAGCCAAGGGAGGGGGTCTCCAGATACGCAGTATTTT
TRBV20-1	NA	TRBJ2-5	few	CSARSAGSAETQYF	TGCAGTGCTAGGAGCGCGGGGTCTGCGGAGACCCAGTACTTC
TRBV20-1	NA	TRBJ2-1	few	CSARGGTPYNEQFF	TGCAGTGCTAGAGGAGGGACCCCTTACAATGAGCAGTTCTTC
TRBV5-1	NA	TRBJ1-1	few	CASSLVPGTNTEAFF	TGCGCCAGCAGCTTGGTTCCGGGGACGAACACTGAAGCTTTCTTT
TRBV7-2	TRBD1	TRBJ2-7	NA	CASSLQGAHYEQYF	TGTGCCAGCAGCTTACAGGGGGCCCACTACGAGCAGTACTTC
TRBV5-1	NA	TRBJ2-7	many	CASSLNAYEQYF	TGCGCCAGCAGCTTGAATGCCTACGAGCAGTACTTC
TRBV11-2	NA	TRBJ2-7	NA	CASSLSPGPREQYF	TGTGCCAGCAGCTTATCCCCAGGGCCTAGAGAGCAGTACTTC
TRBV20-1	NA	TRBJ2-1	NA	CSAMGGSNNEQFF	TGCAGTGCAATGGGCGGGTCGAACAATGAGCAGTTCTTC
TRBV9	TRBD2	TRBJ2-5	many	CASSAAGTIETQYF	TGTGCCAGCAGCGCAGCCGGGACTATCGAGACCCAGTACTTC
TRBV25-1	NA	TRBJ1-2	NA	CASSPRTVPSSNYGYTF	TGTGCCAGCAGTCCTCGGACAGTACCCTCTTCTAACTATGGCTACACCTTC
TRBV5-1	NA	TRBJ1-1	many	CASSIDENTEAFF	TGCGCCAGCAGCATCGACGAGAACACTGAAGCTTTCTTT
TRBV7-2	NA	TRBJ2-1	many	CASSLVGQANEQFF	TGTGCCAGCAGCTTAGTTGGCCAGGCCAATGAGCAGTTCTTC
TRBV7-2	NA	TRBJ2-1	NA	CASSSGRTRNEQFF	TGTGCCAGCAGCTCGGGGCGAACCAGAAATGAGCAGTTCTTC
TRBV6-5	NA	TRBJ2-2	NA	CASSYTPRSGGELFF	TGTGCCAGCAGTTACACCCCAAGGTCGGGCGGGGAGCTGTTTTTT
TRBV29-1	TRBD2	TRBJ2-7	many	CSVGRGGMSYEQYF	TGCAGCGTGGGCCGGGGGGGTATGAGCTACGAGCAGTACTTC
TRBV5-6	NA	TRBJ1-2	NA	CASPHKWQGGGYTF	TGTGCCAGCCCTCACAAATGGCAGGGAGGAGGCTACACCTTC
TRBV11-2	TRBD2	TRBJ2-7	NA	CASSFGAGFYEQYF	TGTGCCAGCAGCTTTGGAGCGGGGTTCTACGAGCAGTACTTC
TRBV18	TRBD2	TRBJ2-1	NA	CASSLGPQLAVSYNEQFF	TGTGCCAGCTCACTAGGTCCCCAACTAGCGGTCTCCTACAATGAGCAGTTCTTC
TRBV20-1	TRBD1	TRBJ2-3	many	CSADRASTDTQYF	TGCAGTGCGGACAGGGCTAGCACAGATACGCAGTATTTT
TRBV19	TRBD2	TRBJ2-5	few	CASRHTSGQETQYF	TGTGCCAGTAGACACACTAGCGGCCAAGAGACCCAGTACTTC
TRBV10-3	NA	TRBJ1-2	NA	CAISEEGNYGYTF	TGTGCCATCAGTGAAGAGGGAAACTATGGCTACACCTTC
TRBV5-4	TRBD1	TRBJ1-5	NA	CASSADRGRQPQHF	TGTGCCAGCAGCGCGGACAGGGGAAGGCAGCCCCAGCATTTT
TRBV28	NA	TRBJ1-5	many	CASRQVAQHF	TGTGCCAGCAGGCAGGTTGCCCAGCATTTT
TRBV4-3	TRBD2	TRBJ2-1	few	CASSQSGLAGDNEQFF	TGCGCCAGCAGCCAGTCAGGACTAGCGGGGGACAATGAGCAGTTCTTC
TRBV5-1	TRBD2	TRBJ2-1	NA	CASSRGLAGGEEQFF	TGCGCCAGCAGCCGGGGACTAGCGGGAGGGGAGGAGCAGTTCTTC
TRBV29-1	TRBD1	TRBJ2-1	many	CSVEVWDRGNYNEQFF	TGCAGCGTTGAAGTCTGGGACAGGGGGAACTACAATGAGCAGTTCTTC
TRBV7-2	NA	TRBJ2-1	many	CASSLAGAGYNEQFF	TGTGCCAGCAGCTTAGCGGGGGCAGGATACAATGAGCAGTTCTTC
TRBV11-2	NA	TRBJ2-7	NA	CASSPGKYEQYF	TGTGCCAGCAGCCCCGGCAAATACGAGCAGTACTTC
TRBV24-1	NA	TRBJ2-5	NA	CATSDPLGTFGETQYF	TGTGCCACCAGTGACCCCCTCGGGACTTTTGGAGAGACCCAGTACTTC
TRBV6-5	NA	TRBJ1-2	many	CASSLGYGGYTF	TGTGCCAGCAGTTTGGGGTATGGTGGCTACACCTTC
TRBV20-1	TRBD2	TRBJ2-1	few	CSARVGTSVSYNEQFF	TGCAGTGCTAGAGTCGGGACTAGCGTCTCCTACAATGAGCAGTTCTTC
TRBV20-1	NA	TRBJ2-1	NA	CSARGAIRSGRWSSYNEQFF	TGCAGTGCTAGAGGAGCTATTCGGAGCGGGCGTTGGAGCTCCTACAATGAGCAGTTCTTC
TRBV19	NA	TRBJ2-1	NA	CASRDRASGGEQFF	TGTGCCAGTAGGGACAGGGCCTCGGGGGGTGAGCAGTTCTTC
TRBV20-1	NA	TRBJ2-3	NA	CSARVLMGTDTQYF	TGCAGTGCTAGAGTTCTCATGGGCACAGATACGCAGTATTTT
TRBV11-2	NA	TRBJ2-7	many	CASSSPRRTAPGEQYF	TGTGCCAGCAGCTCTCCTCGGCGGACCGCACCCGGGGAGCAGTACTTC
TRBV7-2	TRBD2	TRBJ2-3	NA	CASLRAGEGDTQYF	TGTGCCAGCTTGAGGGCGGGAGAGGGGGATACGCAGTATTTT
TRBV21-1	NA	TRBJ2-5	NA	CARRETQYF	TGTGCCAGACGGGAGACCCAGTACTTC
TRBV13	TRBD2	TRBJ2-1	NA	CASSETSRFYNEQFF	TGTGCCAGCAGCGAGACTAGCAGATTTTACAATGAGCAGTTCTTC